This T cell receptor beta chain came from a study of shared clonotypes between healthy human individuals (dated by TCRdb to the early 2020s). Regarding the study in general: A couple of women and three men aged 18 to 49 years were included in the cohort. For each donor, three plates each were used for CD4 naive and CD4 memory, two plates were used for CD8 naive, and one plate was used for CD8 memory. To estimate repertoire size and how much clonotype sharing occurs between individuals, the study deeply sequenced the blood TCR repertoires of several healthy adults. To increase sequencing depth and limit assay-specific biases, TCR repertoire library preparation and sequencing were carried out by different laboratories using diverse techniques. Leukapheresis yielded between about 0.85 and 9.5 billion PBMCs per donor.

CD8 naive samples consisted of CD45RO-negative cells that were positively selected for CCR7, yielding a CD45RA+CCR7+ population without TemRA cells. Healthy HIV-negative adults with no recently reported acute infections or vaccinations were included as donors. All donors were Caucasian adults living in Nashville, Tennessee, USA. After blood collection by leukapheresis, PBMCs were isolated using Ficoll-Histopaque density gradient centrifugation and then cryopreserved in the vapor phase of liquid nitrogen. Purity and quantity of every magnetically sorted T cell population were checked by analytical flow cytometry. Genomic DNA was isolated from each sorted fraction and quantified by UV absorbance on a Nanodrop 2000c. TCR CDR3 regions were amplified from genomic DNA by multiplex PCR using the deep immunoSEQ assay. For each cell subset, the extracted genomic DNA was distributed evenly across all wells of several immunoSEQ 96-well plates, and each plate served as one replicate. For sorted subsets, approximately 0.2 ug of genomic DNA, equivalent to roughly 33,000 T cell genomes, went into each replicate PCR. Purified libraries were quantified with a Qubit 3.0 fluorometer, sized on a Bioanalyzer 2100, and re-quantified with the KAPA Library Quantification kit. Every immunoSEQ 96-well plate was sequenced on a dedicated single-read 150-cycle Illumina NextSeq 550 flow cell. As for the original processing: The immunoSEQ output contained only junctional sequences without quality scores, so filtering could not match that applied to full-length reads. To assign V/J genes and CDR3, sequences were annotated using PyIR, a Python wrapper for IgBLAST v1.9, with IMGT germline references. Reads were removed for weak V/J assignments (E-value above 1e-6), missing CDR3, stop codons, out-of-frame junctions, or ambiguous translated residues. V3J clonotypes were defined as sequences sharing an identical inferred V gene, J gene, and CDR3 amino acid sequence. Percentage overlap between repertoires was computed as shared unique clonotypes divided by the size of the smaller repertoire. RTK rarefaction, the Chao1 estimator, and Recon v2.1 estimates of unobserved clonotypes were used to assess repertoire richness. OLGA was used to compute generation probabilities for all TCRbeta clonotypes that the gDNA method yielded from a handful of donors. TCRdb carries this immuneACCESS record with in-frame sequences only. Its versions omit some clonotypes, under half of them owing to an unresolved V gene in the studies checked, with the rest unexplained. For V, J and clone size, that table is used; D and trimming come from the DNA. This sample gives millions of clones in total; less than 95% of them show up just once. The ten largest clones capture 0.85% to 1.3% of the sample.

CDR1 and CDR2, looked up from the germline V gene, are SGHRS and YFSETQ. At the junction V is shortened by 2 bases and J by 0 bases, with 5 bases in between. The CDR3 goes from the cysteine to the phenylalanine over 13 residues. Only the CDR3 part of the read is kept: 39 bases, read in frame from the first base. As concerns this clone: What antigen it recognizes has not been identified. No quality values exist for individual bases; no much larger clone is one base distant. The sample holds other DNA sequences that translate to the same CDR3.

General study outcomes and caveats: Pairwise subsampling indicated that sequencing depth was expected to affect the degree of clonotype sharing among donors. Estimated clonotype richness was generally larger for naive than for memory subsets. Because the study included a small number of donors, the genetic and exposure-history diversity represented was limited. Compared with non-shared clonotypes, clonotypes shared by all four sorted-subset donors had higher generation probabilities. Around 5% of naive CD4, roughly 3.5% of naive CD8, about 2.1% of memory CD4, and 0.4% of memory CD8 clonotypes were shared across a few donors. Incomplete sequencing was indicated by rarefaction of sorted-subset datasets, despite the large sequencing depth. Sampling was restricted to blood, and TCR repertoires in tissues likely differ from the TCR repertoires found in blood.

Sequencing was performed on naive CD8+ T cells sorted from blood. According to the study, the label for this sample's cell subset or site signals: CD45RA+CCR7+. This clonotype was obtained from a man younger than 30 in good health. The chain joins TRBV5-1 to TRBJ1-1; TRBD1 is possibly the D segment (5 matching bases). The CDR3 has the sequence CASSFRVNTEAFF. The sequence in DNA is TGCGCCAGCAGCTTCAGGGTGAACACTGAAGCTTTCTTT.